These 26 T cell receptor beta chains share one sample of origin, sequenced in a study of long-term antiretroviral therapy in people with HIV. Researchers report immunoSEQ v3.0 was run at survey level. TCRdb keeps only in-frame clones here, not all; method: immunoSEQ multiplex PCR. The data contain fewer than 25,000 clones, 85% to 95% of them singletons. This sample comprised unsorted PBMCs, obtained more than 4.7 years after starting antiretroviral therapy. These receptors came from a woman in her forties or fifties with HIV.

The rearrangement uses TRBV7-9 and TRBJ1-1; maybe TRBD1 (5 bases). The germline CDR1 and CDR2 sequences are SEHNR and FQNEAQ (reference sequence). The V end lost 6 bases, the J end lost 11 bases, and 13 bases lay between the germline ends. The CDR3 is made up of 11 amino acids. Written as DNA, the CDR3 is TGTGCCAGCAGTTGGGGGGGAACGGCTTTCTTT. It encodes CASSWGGTAFF.

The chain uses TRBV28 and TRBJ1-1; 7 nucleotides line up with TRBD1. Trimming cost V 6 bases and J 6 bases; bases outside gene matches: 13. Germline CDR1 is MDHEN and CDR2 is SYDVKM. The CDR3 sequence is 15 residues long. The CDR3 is CASSSTGTASPEAFF. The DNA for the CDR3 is TGTGCCAGCAGCTCCACCGGGACAGCCTCCCCTGAAGCTTTCTTT. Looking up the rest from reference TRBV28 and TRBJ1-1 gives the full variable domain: DVKVTQSSRYLVKRTGEKVFLECVQDMDHENMFWYRQDPGLGLRLIYFSYDVKMKEKGDIPEGYSVSREKKERFSLILESASTNQTSMYLCASSSTGTASPEAFFGQGTRLTVV.

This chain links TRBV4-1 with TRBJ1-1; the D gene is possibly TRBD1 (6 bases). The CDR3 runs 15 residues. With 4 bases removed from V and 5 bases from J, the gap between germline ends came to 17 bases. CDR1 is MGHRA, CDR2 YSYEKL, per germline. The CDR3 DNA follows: TGCGCCAGCAGCCTGAAGGGGGGGGCAAGTACTGAAGCTTTCTTT. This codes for CASSLKGGASTEAFF.

The CDR3 DNA sequence: TGTGCCTTCGGGACTAGCGGGAGCAATGAGCAGTTCTTC. It translates to CAFGTSGSNEQFF. The chain couples TRBV10-3 to TRBJ2-1; 14 nucleotides agree with TRBD2. Germline CDR1 ENHRY, CDR2 SYGVKD. CDR3 length: 13 residues. After removal of 11 bases from V and 6 bases from J, the junction contained 3 bases not matched to a gene.

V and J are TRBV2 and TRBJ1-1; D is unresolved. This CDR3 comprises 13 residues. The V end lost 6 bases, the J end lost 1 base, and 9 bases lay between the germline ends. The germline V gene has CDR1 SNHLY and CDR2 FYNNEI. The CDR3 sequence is CASRVTGNTEAFF. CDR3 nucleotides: TGTGCCAGCAGGGTGACCGGGAACACTGAAGCTTTCTTT.

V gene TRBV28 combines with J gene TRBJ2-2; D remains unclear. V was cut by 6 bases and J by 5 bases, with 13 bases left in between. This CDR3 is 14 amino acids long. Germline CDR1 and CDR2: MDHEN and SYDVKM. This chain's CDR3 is CASRLRSTTGELFF. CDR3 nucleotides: TGTGCCAGCAGGTTAAGATCCACTACCGGGGAGCTGTTTTTT.

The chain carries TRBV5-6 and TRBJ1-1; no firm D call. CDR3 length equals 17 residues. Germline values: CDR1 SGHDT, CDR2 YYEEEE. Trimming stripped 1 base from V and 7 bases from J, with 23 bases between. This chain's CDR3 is CASSLHLSSTRGSEAFF. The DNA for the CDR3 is TGTGCCAGCAGCTTGCATTTGTCATCCACCCGGGGAAGTGAAGCTTTCTTT. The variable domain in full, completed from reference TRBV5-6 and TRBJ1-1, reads DAGVTQSPTHLIKTRGQQVTLRCSPKSGHDTVSWYQQALGQGPQFIFQYYEEEERQRGNFPDRFSGHQFPNYSSELNVNALLLGDSALYLCASSLHLSSTRGSEAFFGQGTRLTVV.

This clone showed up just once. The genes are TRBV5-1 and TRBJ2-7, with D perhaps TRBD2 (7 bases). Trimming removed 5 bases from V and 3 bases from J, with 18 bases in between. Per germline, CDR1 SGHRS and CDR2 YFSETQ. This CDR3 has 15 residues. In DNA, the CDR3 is TGCGCCAGCAGTGGGATCGGGGGCGGGGGCTACGAGCAGTACTTC. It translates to CASSGIGGGGYEQYF.

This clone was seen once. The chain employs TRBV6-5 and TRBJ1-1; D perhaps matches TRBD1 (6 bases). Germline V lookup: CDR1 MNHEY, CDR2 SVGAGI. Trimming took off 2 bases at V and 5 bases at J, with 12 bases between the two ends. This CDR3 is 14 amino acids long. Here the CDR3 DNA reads TGTGCCAGCAGTTACAGTACAAGGGGGACTGAAGCTTTCTTT. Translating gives CASSYSTRGTEAFF.

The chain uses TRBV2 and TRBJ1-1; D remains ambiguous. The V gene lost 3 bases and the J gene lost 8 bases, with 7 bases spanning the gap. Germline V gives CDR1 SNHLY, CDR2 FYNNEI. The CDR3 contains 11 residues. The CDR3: CASSEVGEAFF. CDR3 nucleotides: TGTGCCAGCAGTGAGGTAGGGGAAGCTTTCTTT.

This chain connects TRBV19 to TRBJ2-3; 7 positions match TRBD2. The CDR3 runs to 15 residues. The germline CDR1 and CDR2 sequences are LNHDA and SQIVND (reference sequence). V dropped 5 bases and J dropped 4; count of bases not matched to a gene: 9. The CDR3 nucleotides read TGTGCCAGTAGTCTGAGCGGGACGACCGCAGATACGCAGTATTTT. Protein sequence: CASSLSGTTADTQYF.

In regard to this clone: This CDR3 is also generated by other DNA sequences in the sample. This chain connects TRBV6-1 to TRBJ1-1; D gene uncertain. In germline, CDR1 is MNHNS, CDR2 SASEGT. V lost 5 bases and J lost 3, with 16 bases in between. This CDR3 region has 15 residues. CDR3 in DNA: TGTGCCAGCAGTCCGGGATTACTAAAGGACACTGAAGCTTTCTTT. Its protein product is CASSPGLLKDTEAFF.

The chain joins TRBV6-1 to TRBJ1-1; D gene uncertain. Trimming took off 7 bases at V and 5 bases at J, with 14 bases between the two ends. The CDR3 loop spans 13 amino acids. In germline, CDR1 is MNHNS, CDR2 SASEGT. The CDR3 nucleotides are TGTGCCAGCAATCTTTTGGAGAGAACTGAAGCTTTCTTT. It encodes CASNLLERTEAFF.

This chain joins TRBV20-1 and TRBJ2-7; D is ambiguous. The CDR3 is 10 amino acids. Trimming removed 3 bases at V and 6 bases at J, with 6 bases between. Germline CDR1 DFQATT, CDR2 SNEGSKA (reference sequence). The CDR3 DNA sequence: TGCAGTGCTAGTAGGGTCGAGCAGTACTTC. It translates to CSASRVEQYF.

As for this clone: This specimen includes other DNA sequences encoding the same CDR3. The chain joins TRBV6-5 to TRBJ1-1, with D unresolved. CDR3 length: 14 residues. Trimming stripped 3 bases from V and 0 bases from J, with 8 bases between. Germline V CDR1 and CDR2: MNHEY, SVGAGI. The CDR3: CASSYGRLNTEAFF. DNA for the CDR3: TGTGCCAGCAGTTATGGTAGATTGAACACTGAAGCTTTCTTT.

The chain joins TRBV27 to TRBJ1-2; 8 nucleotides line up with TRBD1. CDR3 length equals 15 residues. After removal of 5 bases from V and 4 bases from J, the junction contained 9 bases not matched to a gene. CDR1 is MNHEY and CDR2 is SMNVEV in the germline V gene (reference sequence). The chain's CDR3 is CASSQTGQGGYGYTF. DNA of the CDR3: TGTGCCAGCAGTCAAACCGGACAGGGCGGCTATGGCTACACCTTC.

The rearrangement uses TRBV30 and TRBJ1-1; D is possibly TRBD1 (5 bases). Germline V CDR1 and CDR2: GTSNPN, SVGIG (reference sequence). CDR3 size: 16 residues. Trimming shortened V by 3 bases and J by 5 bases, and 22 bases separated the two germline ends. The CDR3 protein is CAWRDQGGMGWTEAFF. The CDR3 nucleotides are TGTGCCTGGAGAGACCAGGGAGGAATGGGATGGACTGAAGCTTTCTTT. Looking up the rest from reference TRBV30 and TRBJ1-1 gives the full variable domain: SQTIHQWPATLVQPVGSPLSLECTVEGTSNPNLYWYRQAAGRGLQLLFYSVGIGQISSEVPQNLSASRPQDRQFILSSKKLLLSDSGFYLCAWRDQGGMGWTEAFFGQGTRLTVV.

Written as DNA, the CDR3 is TGCAGCGTTGAGGGACTAGCGGACTACGAGCAGTACTTC. Its protein is CSVEGLADYEQYF. The chain joins TRBV29-1 to TRBJ2-7, with TRBD2 matching 11 bases. With 3 bases clipped from V and 3 bases from J, the junction kept 1 base outside the gene matches. Germline-derived CDR1 and CDR2 are SQVTM and ANQGSEA. The CDR3 runs 13 residues.

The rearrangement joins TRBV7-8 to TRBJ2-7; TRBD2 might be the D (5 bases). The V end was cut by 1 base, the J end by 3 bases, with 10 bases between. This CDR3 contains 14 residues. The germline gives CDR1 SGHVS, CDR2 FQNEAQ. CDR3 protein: CASSLGLADYEQYF. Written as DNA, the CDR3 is TGTGCCAGCAGCTTAGGTCTAGCTGACTACGAGCAGTACTTC. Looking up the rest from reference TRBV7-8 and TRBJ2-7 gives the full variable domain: GAGVSQSPRYKVAKRGQDVALRCDPISGHVSLFWYQQALGQGPEFLTYFQNEAQLDKSGLPSDRFFAERPEGSVSTLKIQRTQQEDSAVYLCASSLGLADYEQYFGPGTRLTVT.

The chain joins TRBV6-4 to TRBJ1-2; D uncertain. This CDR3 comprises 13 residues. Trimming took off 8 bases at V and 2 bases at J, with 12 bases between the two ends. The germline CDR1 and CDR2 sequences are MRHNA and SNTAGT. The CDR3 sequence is CASRPDPNYGYTF. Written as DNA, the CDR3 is TGTGCCAGCCGGCCAGACCCAAACTATGGCTACACCTTC.

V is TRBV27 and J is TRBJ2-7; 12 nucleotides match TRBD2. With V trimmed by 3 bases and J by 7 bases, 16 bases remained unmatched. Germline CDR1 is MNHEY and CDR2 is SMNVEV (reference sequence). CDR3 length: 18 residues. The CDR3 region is CASSFTGTSGSRRREQYF. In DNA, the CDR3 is TGTGCCAGCAGTTTCACCGGGACTAGCGGGTCGCGCCGGAGGGAGCAGTACTTC.

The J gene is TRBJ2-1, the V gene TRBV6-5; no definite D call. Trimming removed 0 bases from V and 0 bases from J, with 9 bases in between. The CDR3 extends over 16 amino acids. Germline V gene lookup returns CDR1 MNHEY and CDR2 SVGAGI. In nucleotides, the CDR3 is TGTGCCAGCAGTTACTCGTATCGAGGCTCCTACAATGAGCAGTTCTTC. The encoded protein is CASSYSYRGSYNEQFF.

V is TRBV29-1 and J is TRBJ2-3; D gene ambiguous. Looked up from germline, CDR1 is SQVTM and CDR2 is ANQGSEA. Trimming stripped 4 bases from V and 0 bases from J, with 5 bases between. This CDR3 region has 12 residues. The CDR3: CSVGTSTDTQYF. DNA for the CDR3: TGCAGCGTTGGTACTAGCACAGATACGCAGTATTTT.

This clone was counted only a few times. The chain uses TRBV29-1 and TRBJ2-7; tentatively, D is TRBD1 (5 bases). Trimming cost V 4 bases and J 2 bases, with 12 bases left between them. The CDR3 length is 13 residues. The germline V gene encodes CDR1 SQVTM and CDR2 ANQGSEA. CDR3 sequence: CSVVLDTTYEQYF. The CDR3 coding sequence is TGCAGCGTTGTATTGGACACTACCTACGAGCAGTACTTC.

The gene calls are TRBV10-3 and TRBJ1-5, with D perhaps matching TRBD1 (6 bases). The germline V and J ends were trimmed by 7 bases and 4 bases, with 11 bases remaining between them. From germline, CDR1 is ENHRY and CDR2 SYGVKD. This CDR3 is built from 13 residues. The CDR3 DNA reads TGTGCCATCACGGCAGGGGAAAATCAGCCCCAGCATTTT. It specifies CAITAGENQPQHF.

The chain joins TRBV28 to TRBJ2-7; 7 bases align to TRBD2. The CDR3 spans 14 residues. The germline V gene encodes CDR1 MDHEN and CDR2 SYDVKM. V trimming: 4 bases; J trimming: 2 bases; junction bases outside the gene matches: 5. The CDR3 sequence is CASSWRAGPYEQYF. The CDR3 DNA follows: TGTGCCAGCAGTTGGCGAGCGGGGCCCTACGAGCAGTACTTC.